This T cell receptor beta chain was obtained from a study of blood T cell repertoires in COVID-19. Authors' processing steps: For nucleated cells, counts were estimated from reference gene primer amplification. Using immunoSEQ multiplex PCR, the repertoire was profiled, and TCRdb retains in-frame clones only, with some absent. That table supplies the V and J calls and clone size; D and trimming were determined from the DNA. The data show approximately 130,000 clones, 80% to 85% seen once. The germline V gene encodes CDR1 SGHVS and CDR2 FQNEAQ. The V and J ends lost 5 bases and 10 bases respectively, with 18 bases between them. CDR3 length: 14 residues.

The chain employs TRBV7-8 and TRBJ1-5, with D perhaps TRBD1 (5 bases). The source is a woman aged 55 to 70 with active or convalescent COVID-19. Sample: peripheral blood. This CDR3 reads CASSRGRFDRPQHF. CDR3 nucleotide sequence: TGTGCCAGCAGCCGAGGGCGGTTTGACAGACCCCAGCATTTT.